Following are 10 T cell receptor beta chains from one sample sequenced in a study of T cells after yellow fever vaccination. TCRdb itself ran the 5' RACE reads through MiXCR, one entry per CDR3 protein. Among approximately 120,000 distinct CDR3 sequences, roughly 8.2% were seen once, and the ten largest hold about two fifths. This specimen was CD8+ T cells sorted from PBMCs, taken on the day of the yellow fever booster vaccination. The receptors shown here come from a man in his late teens or twenties who received the YFV17D yellow fever vaccine.

The CDR3 is CASSYSDGDREQYF. CDR3 sequence (DNA): TGTGCCAGCAGTTACTCGGACGGGGATCGGGAGCAGTACTTC. The rearrangement joins TRBV6-5 to TRBJ2-7; tentatively, D is TRBD2 (5 bases). This CDR3 has 14 residues. CDR1 and CDR2 (germline): MNHEY, SVGAGI. Trimming pared 0 bases from V and 7 bases from J, leaving 13 bases between.

The J gene is TRBJ2-1, the V gene TRBV29-1; D is uncertain. Trimming stripped 3 bases from V and 1 base from J, with 13 bases between. The CDR3 spans 15 residues. CDR1 and CDR2 (germline): SQVTM, ANQGSEA. The CDR3 sequence is CSVEPNRESYNEQFF. The CDR3 DNA reads as TGCAGCGTTGAGCCAAACCGAGAATCCTACAATGAGCAGTTCTTC.

As concerns this clonotype: The germline gene is not matched at one end of the junction; a read error may be the cause. The chain joins TRBV6-6 to TRBJ2-6; 9 bases agree with TRBD1. The CDR3 totals 18 residues. The V gene's germline CDR1 is MNHNY and CDR2 SVGAGI (reference sequence). CDR3 residues: CACSPWTGEPSGANVLTF. CDR3 DNA: TGTGCCTGCAGTCCCTGGACAGGGGAGCCCTCTGGGGCCAACGTCCTGACTTTC.

This clonotype was observed a handful of times. The chain uses TRBV5-6 and TRBJ2-1; perhaps TRBD1 as D (5 bases). The CDR3 loop spans 13 amino acids. From germline, CDR1 is SGHDT and CDR2 YYEEEE. V gave up 4 bases and J gave up 6 bases, with 11 bases separating them. The CDR3 coding sequence is TGTGCCAGCAGCCCAGGGTGGGGCAATGAGCAGTTCTTC. As protein: CASSPGWGNEQFF.

This clonotype was seen many times. The chain uses TRBV11-2 and TRBJ2-2; 8 nucleotides agree with TRBD2. CDR1 and CDR2 from the germline V gene are SGHAT and FQNNGV. This CDR3 comprises 14 residues. V gave up 5 bases and J gave up 7 bases; unmatched junction bases: 6. The CDR3 nucleotides are TGTGCCAGCAGCGGAGAGCGGGGGTACGGGGAGCTGTTTTTT. It yields the protein CASSGERGYGELFF.

This clonotype was observed a few times. This sequence joins TRBV7-6 and TRBJ1-2, with D maybe TRBD1 (5 bases). In germline, CDR1 is SGHVS, CDR2 FNYEAQ. CDR3 size: 14 residues. Trimming left V 4 bases short and J 4 bases short, with 13 bases between. The CDR3: CASSSSGGFYGYTF. The CDR3 DNA follows: TGTGCCAGCAGCTCAAGCGGGGGTTTCTATGGCTACACCTTC.

There are many counts of this clonotype. The DNA of the CDR3 is TGTGCCAGCAGCACGAACGCGGGGGTAGCCAAAAACATTCAGTACTTC. Protein sequence: CASSTNAGVAKNIQYF. The chain recombines TRBV7-9 with TRBJ2-4; 7 nucleotides align to TRBD2. The CDR3 length is 16 residues. V shed 5 bases and J 0 bases; nucleotides not matched to a gene: 7. Germline CDR1 is SEHNR and CDR2 is FQNEAQ (reference sequence).

The chain links TRBV29-1 to TRBJ2-4; 7 positions agree with TRBD1. The CDR3 sequence is 15 residues long. V lost 5 bases, J lost 4 bases, and 11 bases stayed unmatched. Germline V CDR1 and CDR2: SQVTM, ANQGSEA. Here the CDR3 reads CSVYMSGTEKNIQYF. CDR3 DNA: TGCAGCGTTTATATGTCCGGGACAGAGAAAAACATTCAGTACTTC.

The chain carries TRBV14 and TRBJ2-7; maybe TRBD2 (5 bases). The germline CDR1 and CDR2 sequences are SGHDN and FVKESK. CDR3 size: 16 residues. V lost 0 bases to trimming and J lost 0 bases, with 12 bases between them. CDR3 sequence reads: CASSQDWTGSSYEQYF. In nucleotides, the CDR3 is TGTGCCAGCAGCCAAGATTGGACGGGGAGCTCCTACGAGCAGTACTTC. Full variable domain (missing parts from reference TRBV14 and TRBJ2-7): EAGVTQFPSHSVIEKGQTVTLRCDPISGHDNLYWYRRVMGKEIKFLLHFVKESKQDESGMPNNRFLAERTGGTYSTLKVQPAELEDSGVYFCASSQDWTGSSYEQYFGPGTRLTVT.

The gene calls are TRBV7-8 and TRBJ1-1; TRBD1 aligns across 7 bases. CDR3 length: 11 amino acids. Germline values: CDR1 SGHVS, CDR2 FQNEAQ. The J segment lost 8 bases and the V segment lost 7 bases, leaving 4 bases of the junction unmatched. For the CDR3, the DNA is TGTGCCAGCACCGAGGGACAGGAAGCTTTCTTT. Protein: CASTEGQEAFF.